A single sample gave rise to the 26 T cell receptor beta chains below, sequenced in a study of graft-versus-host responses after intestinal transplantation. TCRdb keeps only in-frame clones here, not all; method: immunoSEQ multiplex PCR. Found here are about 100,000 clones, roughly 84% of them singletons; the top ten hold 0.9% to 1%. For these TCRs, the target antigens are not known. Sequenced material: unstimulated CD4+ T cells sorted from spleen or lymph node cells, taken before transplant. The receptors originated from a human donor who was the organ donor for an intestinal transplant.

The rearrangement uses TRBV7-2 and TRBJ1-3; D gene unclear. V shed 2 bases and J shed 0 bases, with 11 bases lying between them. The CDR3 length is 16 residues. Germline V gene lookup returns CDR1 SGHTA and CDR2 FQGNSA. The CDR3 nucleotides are TGTGCCAGCAGCTTAAGTCAGGCCCACTCTGGAAACACCATATATTTT. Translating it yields CASSLSQAHSGNTIYF.

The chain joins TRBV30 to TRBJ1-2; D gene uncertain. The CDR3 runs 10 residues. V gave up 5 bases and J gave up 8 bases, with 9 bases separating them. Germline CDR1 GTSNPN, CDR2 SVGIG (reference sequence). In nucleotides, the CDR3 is TGTGCCTGGGGAGTCAGGGGCTACACCTTC. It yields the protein CAWGVRGYTF.

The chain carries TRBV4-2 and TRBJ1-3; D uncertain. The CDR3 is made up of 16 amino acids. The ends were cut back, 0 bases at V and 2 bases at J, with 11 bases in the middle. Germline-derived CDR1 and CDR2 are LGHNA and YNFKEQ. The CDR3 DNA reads TGTGCCAGCAGCCAAGATGTTTGGCAGGCTGGAAACACCATATATTTT. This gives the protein CASSQDVWQAGNTIYF.

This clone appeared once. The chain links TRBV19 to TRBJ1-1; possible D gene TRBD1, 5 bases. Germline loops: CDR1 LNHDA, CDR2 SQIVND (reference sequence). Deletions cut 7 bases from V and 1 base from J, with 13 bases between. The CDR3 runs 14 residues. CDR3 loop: CASNLPGGNTEAFF. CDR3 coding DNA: TGTGCCAGTAATCTCCCGGGGGGGAACACTGAAGCTTTCTTT. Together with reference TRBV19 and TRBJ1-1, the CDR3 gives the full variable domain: DGGITQSPKYLFRKEGQNVTLSCEQNLNHDAMYWYRQDPGQGLRLIYYSQIVNDFQKGDIAEGYSVSREKKESFPLTVTSAQKNPTAFYLCASNLPGGNTEAFFGQGTRLTVV.

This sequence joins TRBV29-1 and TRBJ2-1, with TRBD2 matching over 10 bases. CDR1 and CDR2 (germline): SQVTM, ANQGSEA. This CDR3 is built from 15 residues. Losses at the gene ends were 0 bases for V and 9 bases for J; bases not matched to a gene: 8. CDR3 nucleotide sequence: TGCAGCGTTGAAGATCTTCTAGCGGGGGTCGTTGAGCAGTTCTTC. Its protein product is CSVEDLLAGVVEQFF.

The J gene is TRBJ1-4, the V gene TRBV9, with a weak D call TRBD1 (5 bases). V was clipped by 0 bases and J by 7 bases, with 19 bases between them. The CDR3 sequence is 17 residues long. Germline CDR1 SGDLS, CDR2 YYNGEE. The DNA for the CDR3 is TGTGCCAGCAGCGTAGGGGGAACAGTCGGTAGGGGTGAAAAACTGTTTTTT. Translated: CASSVGGTVGRGEKLFF. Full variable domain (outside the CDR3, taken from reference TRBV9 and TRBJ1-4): DSGVTQTPKHLITATGQRVTLRCSPRSGDLSVYWYQQSLDQGLQFLIQYYNGEERAKGNILERFSAQQFPDLHSELNLSSLELGDSALYFCASSVGGTVGRGEKLFFGSGTQLSVL.

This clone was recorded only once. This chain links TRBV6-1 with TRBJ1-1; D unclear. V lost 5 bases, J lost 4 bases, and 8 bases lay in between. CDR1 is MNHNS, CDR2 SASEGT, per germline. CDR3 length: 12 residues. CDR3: CASSWTSTEAFF. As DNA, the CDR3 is TGTGCCAGCAGTTGGACCAGCACTGAAGCTTTCTTT.

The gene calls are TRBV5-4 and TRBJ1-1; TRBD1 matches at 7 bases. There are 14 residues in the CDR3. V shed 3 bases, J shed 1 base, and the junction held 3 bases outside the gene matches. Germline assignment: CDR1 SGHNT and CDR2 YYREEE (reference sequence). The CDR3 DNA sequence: TGTGCCAGCAGCTGGGGACAGACGAACACTGAAGCTTTCTTT. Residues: CASSWGQTNTEAFF.

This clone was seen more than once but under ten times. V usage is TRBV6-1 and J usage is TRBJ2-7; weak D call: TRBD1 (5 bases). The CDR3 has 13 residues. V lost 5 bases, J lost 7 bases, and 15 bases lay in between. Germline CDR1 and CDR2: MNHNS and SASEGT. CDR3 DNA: TGTGCCAGCAGTACAGAGGCCTGGACAGAGCAGTACTTC. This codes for CASSTEAWTEQYF.

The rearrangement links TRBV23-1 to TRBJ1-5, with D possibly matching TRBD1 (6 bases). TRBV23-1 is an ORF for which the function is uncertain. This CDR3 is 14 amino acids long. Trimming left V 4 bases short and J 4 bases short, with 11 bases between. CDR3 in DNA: TGCGCCAGCAGTCTTACAGGGCCAAATCAGCCCCAGCATTTT. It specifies CASSLTGPNQPQHF.

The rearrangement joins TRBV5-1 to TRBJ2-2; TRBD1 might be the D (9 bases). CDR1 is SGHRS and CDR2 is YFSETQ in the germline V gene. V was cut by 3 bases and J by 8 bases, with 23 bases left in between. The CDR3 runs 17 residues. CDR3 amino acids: CASSSLGQGTRKGELFF. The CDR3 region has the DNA TGCGCCAGCAGCTCCCTCGGACAGGGGACTAGAAAGGGGGAGCTGTTTTTT.

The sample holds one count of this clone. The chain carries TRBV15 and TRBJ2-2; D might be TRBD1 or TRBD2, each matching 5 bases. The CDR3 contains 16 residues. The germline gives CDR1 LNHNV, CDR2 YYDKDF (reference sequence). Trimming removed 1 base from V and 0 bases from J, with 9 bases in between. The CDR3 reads CATSRGEGTNTGELFF. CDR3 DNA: TGTGCCACCAGCAGAGGAGAGGGGACGAACACCGGGGAGCTGTTTTTT.

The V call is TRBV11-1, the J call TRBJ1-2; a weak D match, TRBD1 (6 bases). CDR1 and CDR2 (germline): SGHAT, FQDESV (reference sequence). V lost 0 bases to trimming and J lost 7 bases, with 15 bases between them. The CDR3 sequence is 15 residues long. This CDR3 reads CASSLAGGTLAGYTF. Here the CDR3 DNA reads TGTGCCAGCAGCTTAGCAGGGGGGACCCTAGCTGGCTACACCTTC. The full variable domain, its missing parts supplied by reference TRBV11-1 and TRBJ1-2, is EAEVAQSPRYKITEKSQAVAFWCDPISGHATLYWYRQILGQGPELLVQFQDESVVDDSQLPKDRFSAERLKGVDSTLKIQPAELGDSAMYLCASSLAGGTLAGYTFGSGTRLTVV.

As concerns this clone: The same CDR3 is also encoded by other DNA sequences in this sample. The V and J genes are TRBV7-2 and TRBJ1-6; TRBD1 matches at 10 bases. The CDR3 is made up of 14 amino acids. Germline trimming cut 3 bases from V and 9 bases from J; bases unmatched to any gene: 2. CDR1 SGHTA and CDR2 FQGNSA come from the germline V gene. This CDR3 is CASSLTGGSSPLHF. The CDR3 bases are TGTGCCAGCAGCTTGACAGGGGGCTCTTCACCCCTCCACTTT.

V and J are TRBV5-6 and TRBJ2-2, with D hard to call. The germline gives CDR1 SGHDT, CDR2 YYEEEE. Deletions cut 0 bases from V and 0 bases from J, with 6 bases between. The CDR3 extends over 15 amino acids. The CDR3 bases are TGTGCCAGCAGCTTGGTTCCCACGAACACCGGGGAGCTGTTTTTT. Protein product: CASSLVPTNTGELFF. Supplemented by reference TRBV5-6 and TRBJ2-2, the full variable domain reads DAGVTQSPTHLIKTRGQQVTLRCSPKSGHDTVSWYQQALGQGPQFIFQYYEEEERQRGNFPDRFSGHQFPNYSSELNVNALLLGDSALYLCASSLVPTNTGELFFGEGSRLTVL.

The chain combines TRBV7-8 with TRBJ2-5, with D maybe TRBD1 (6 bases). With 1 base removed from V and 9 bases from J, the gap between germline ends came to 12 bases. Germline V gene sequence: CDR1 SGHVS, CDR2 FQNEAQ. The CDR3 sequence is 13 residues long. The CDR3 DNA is TGTGCCAGCAGCTTAGGCCACCGACAGGCCCAGTACTTC. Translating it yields CASSLGHRQAQYF.

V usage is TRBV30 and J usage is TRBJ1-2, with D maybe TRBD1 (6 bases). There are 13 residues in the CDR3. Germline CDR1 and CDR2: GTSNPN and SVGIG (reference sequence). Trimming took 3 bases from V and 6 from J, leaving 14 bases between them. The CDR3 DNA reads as TGTGCCTGGAGCCTCAGGGGAGGCAATGGCTACACCTTC. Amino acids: CAWSLRGGNGYTF.

Here the CDR3 reads CASSQDPLAGVPYSKTQYF. In DNA, the CDR3 is TGTGCCAGCAGCCAAGATCCCCTAGCGGGGGTCCCTTATAGTAAGACCCAGTACTTC. V usage is TRBV4-2 and J usage is TRBJ2-5; 10 bases line up with TRBD2. The CDR3 has 19 residues. The germline gives CDR1 LGHNA, CDR2 YNFKEQ. V lost 0 bases to trimming and J lost 6 bases; unmatched junction nucleotides: 16.

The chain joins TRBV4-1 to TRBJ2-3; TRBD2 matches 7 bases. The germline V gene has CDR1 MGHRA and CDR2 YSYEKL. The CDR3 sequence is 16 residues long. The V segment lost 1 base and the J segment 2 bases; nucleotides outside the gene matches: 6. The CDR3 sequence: CASSQAVGGTTDTQYF. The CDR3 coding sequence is TGCGCCAGCAGCCAAGCGGTGGGGGGGACCACAGATACGCAGTATTTT.

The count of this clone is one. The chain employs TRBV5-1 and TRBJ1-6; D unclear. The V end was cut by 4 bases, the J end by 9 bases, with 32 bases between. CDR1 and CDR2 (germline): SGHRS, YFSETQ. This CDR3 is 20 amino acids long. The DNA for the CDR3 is TGCGCCAGCAGCCTAATACCTAATTATGGGTTGGACCCTTTGCCTTCACCCCTCCACTTT. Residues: CASSLIPNYGLDPLPSPLHF.

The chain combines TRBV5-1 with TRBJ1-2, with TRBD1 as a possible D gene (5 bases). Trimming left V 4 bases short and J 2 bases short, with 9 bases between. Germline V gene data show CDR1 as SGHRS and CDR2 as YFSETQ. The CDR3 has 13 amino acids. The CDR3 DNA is TGCGCCAGCAGCCAAGCAGGGAACTATGGCTACACCTTC. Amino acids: CASSQAGNYGYTF.

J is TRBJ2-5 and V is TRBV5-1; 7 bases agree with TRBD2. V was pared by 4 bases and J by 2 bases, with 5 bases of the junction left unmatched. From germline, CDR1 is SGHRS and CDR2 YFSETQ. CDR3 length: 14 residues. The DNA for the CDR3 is TGCGCCAGCAGCGCTAACGGGAGGCAAGAGACCCAGTACTTC. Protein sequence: CASSANGRQETQYF.

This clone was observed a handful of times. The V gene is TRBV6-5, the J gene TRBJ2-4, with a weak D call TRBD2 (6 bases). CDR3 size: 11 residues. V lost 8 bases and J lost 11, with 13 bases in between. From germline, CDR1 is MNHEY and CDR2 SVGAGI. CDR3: CASSGWDFQYF. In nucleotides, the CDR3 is TGTGCCAGCTCTGGGTGGGACTTTCAGTACTTC.

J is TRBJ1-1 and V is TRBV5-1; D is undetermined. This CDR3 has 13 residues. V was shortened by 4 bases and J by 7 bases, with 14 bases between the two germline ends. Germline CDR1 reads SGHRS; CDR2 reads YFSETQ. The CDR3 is CASSILPLDEAFF. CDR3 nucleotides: TGCGCCAGCAGCATTTTACCGTTAGATGAAGCTTTCTTT.

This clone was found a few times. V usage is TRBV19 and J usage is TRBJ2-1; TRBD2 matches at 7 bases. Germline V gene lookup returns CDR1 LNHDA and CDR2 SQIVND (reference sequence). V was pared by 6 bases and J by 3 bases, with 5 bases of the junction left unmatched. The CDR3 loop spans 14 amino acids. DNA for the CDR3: TGTGCCAGTAGACCGGGACTATTCTACAATGAGCAGTTCTTC. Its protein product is CASRPGLFYNEQFF.

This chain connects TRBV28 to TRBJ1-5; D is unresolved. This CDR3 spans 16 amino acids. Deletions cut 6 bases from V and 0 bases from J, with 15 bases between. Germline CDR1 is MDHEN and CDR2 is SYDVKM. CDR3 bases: TGTGCCAGCAGCCCCACCTCTGTCTATAGCAATCAGCCCCAGCATTTT. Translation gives CASSPTSVYSNQPQHF.